This entry lists 24 T cell receptor beta chains sequenced from one sample in a study of T cell repertoires in cytomegalovirus infection. Antigen specificity for these receptors is unknown. TCRdb reprocessed the reads with MiXCR, giving one entry per CDR3 protein. The table records about 130,000 distinct CDR3 sequences, 24% of them present only once. The sequenced material came from PBMCs, sequenced either directly or after in vitro stimulation (not recorded which). The receptors stem from a human donor in good health (CMV status not recorded). Some clones in this sample may be carry-over from other donors' samples.

This clonotype came up a few times. The chain combines TRBV7-9 with TRBJ2-5; the match to TRBD2 covers 8 bases. Looked up from germline, CDR1 is SEHNR and CDR2 is FQNEAQ (reference sequence). Trimming took 6 bases from V and 3 from J; bases not matched to a gene: 3. CDR3 length equals 13 residues. CDR3 residues: CASRAAGEETQYF. CDR3 sequence (DNA): TGTGCCAGCAGGGCAGCGGGAGAAGAGACCCAGTACTTC.

This clonotype was seen a handful of times. The chain recombines TRBV7-2 with TRBJ2-3, with 7 nucleotides matching TRBD2. Trimming cost V 6 bases and J 2 bases; bases outside gene matches: 5. Germline lookup yields CDR1 SGHTA and CDR2 FQGNSA. The CDR3 extends over 14 amino acids. As DNA, the CDR3 is TGTGCCAGCAGACCGGGGGGAACCACAGATACGCAGTATTTT. Its translation is CASRPGGTTDTQYF.

This clonotype has ten or more counts. This chain joins TRBV7-9 and TRBJ2-2, with TRBD2 matching 8 bases. V shed 1 base, J shed 5 bases, and the junction held 6 bases outside the gene matches. The CDR3 loop spans 16 amino acids. CDR1 SEHNR and CDR2 FQNEAQ come from the germline V gene (reference sequence). This CDR3 is CASSLGSGRRTGELFF. The CDR3 DNA reads TGTGCCAGCAGCTTAGGAAGCGGGAGACGGACCGGGGAGCTGTTTTTT.

This clonotype was seen many times. The chain links TRBV19 to TRBJ1-1, with 7 bases fitting TRBD1. V was clipped by 7 bases and J by 3 bases; unmatched bases: 5. The CDR3 has 13 residues. CDR1 is LNHDA, CDR2 SQIVND, per germline (reference sequence). The DNA for the CDR3 is TGTGCCAGTAAGGTTACAGGGGACACTGAAGCTTTCTTT. Its protein product is CASKVTGDTEAFF.

In this sample, this clonotype turned up many times. This chain connects TRBV7-2 to TRBJ1-1; the D gene is possibly TRBD1 (6 bases). V was pared by 4 bases and J by 11 bases, with 14 bases between. Germline CDR1 reads SGHTA; CDR2 reads FQGNSA. The CDR3 extends over 12 amino acids. The CDR3 DNA sequence: TGTGCCAGCAGCTGGGGGGGCCCTGGGGCTTTCTTT. It encodes CASSWGGPGAFF.

This clonotype was counted at least ten times. J is TRBJ2-7 and V is TRBV4-1; TRBD2 is a possible D gene (5 bases). Germline CDR1 MGHRA, CDR2 YSYEKL. V shed 3 bases and J shed 11 bases, with 17 bases lying between them. This CDR3 contains 13 residues. The CDR3, as DNA: TGCGCCAGCAGCCACGTCTCAGATCCGAGGGAGTACTTC. Its protein is CASSHVSDPREYF.

V is TRBV6-6 and J is TRBJ1-5; TRBD1 might be the D (5 bases). This CDR3 comprises 17 residues. The germline CDR1 and CDR2 sequences are MNHNY and SVGAGI (reference sequence). V dropped 7 bases and J dropped 1 base, with 20 bases sitting between them. The CDR3 loop is CASNPLGQGASNQPQHF. The CDR3 bases are TGTGCCAGCAATCCTCTCGGCCAGGGTGCGAGCAATCAGCCCCAGCATTTT.

This chain connects TRBV19 to TRBJ2-1, with D unresolved. Trimming left V 3 bases short and J 0 bases short, with 9 bases between. The CDR3 length is 15 residues. CDR1 is LNHDA and CDR2 is SQIVND in the germline V gene (reference sequence). The CDR3 nucleotides are TGTGCCAGTAGTATTACCGTTAGCTCCTACAATGAGCAGTTCTTC. Amino acids: CASSITVSSYNEQFF.

This clonotype has only a few counts. CDR3 amino acids: CSARPQGREPQHF. The CDR3 DNA follows: TGCAGTGCTAGACCACAGGGTCGTGAGCCCCAGCATTTT. V usage is TRBV20-1 and J usage is TRBJ1-5; D possibly corresponds to TRBD1 (6 bases). The germline V gene has CDR1 DFQATT and CDR2 SNEGSKA (reference sequence). CDR3 length: 13 residues. V was cut by 2 bases and J by 8 bases, with 13 bases left in between.

This clonotype was recorded a few times. The chain employs TRBV24-1 and TRBJ2-7; 9 positions match TRBD1. Trimming at V came to 5 bases and at J to 2 bases, leaving 9 bases not matched to a gene. In germline, CDR1 is KGHDR, CDR2 SFDVKD. This CDR3 is built from 16 residues. The CDR3 reads CATSAQGQGSPYEQYV. As DNA, the CDR3 is TGTGCCACCAGTGCCCAGGGACAGGGATCTCCCTACGAGCAGTACGTC.

This clonotype was detected a few times. This chain connects TRBV19 to TRBJ1-5, with 7 bases lining up with TRBD1. Germline CDR1 LNHDA, CDR2 SQIVND (reference sequence). The CDR3 is 16 residues long. Trimming cost V 7 bases and J 5 bases; bases outside gene matches: 14. CDR3: CASKGVRDSRYQPQHF. The CDR3, as DNA: TGTGCCAGTAAGGGCGTCCGGGACAGCCGCTATCAGCCCCAGCATTTT.

This clonotype has at least ten counts. The chain has TRBV7-2 and TRBJ1-2; 7 nucleotides line up with TRBD1. Trimming removed 5 bases from V and 7 bases from J; junction bases left unmatched: 7. Per germline, CDR1 SGHTA and CDR2 FQGNSA. The CDR3 spans 13 residues. CDR3 residues: CASSAGGIAGYTF. CDR3 bases: TGTGCCAGCAGCGCAGGGGGTATAGCTGGCTACACCTTC.

The sample holds a few counts of this clonotype. The chain carries TRBV28 and TRBJ2-7, with 14 bases lining up with TRBD2. V trimming: 8 bases; J trimming: 7 bases; junction bases outside the gene matches: 13. CDR1 MDHEN and CDR2 SYDVKM come from the germline V gene. The CDR3 is made up of 16 amino acids. The CDR3 protein is CASCGGGLAGVGEQYF. CDR3 coding DNA: TGTGCCAGCTGTGGGGGGGGACTAGCGGGAGTCGGTGAGCAGTACTTC.

This clonotype showed up just a few times. The chain employs TRBV2 and TRBJ1-2; the D is unclear. CDR1 SNHLY and CDR2 FYNNEI come from the germline V gene. The V gene lost 0 bases and the J gene lost 4 bases, with 12 bases spanning the gap. CDR3 size: 15 residues. The CDR3 sequence: CASSEASDRVYGYTF. The DNA for the CDR3 is TGTGCCAGCAGTGAAGCGTCTGATAGGGTCTATGGCTACACCTTC.

This clonotype was observed a few times. The CDR3 region has the DNA TGTGCCAGCAGCTTTTCAGTGAACACTGAAGCTTTCTTT. It codes for CASSFSVNTEAFF. V usage is TRBV7-9 and J usage is TRBJ1-1; D is unclear. CDR3 size: 13 residues. V gave up 3 bases and J gave up 0 bases, with 5 bases separating them. Looked up from germline, CDR1 is SEHNR and CDR2 is FQNEAQ (reference sequence). Full variable domain (remainder filled in from reference TRBV7-9 and TRBJ1-1): DTGVSQNPRHKITKRGQNVTFRCDPISEHNRLYWYRQTLGQGPEFLTYFQNEAQLEKSRLLSDRFSAERPKGSFSTLEIQRTEQGDSAMYLCASSFSVNTEAFFGQGTRLTVV.

The sample holds a few counts of this clonotype. This chain connects TRBV12-3 or TRBV12-4 to TRBJ1-6; TRBD1 aligns across 8 bases. The CDR3 loop spans 15 amino acids. V lost 2 bases to trimming and J lost 7 bases; unmatched junction nucleotides: 4. CDR3 bases: TGTGCCAGCAGTTTACGGACAGGGAGGAATTCACCCCTCCACTTT. Translated: CASSLRTGRNSPLHF.

The chain uses TRBV20-1 and TRBJ2-1, with 11 bases that match TRBD2. The V gene end was trimmed by 3 bases and the J gene end by 5 bases; junction bases not matched to a gene: 0. Looked up from germline, CDR1 is DFQATT and CDR2 is SNEGSKA (reference sequence). The CDR3 length is 13 residues. This CDR3 reads CSASSGRDNEQFF. CDR3 bases: TGCAGTGCTAGTAGCGGGAGGGACAATGAGCAGTTCTTC.

The genes are TRBV27 and TRBJ2-7; no clear D gene. This CDR3 region has 16 residues. V lost 4 bases, J lost 5 bases, and 21 bases lay in between. The germline CDR1 and CDR2 sequences are MNHEY and SMNVEV (reference sequence). CDR3 sequence (DNA): TGTGCCAGCAGTTCAATAGCTGGCGTCGGGCATGACGAGCAGTACTTC. Translation gives CASSSIAGVGHDEQYF.

This clonotype has a count of ten or more. The V call is TRBV7-6, the J call TRBJ2-1; D not resolved. Germline V gene sequence: CDR1 SGHVS, CDR2 FNYEAQ. Trimming removed 5 bases from V and 2 bases from J, with 13 bases in between. The CDR3 is 15 amino acids. The CDR3 coding sequence is TGTGCCAGCAGCCGTTACAAAGGCCCCTACAATGAGCAGTTCTTC. Translated: CASSRYKGPYNEQFF.

At least ten counts were recorded for this clonotype. This CDR3 is CASSLAQSVNGYTF. DNA for the CDR3: TGTGCCAGCAGCTTAGCGCAGTCTGTAAATGGCTACACCTTC. This chain uses TRBV7-2 with TRBJ1-2; the D is unclear. The V end was cut by 0 bases, the J end by 6 bases, with 11 bases between. The germline CDR1 and CDR2 sequences are SGHTA and FQGNSA. This CDR3 contains 14 residues. Looking up the rest from reference TRBV7-2 and TRBJ1-2 gives the full variable domain: GAGVSQSPSNKVTEKGKDVELRCDPISGHTALYWYRQSLGQGLEFLIYFQGNSAPDKSGLPSDRFSAERTGGSVSTLTIQRTQQEDSAVYLCASSLAQSVNGYTFGSGTRLTVV.

The gene calls are TRBV19 and TRBJ2-7; D uncertain. CDR1 LNHDA and CDR2 SQIVND come from the germline V gene (reference sequence). V was shortened by 10 bases and J by 0 bases, with 16 bases between the two germline ends. This CDR3 comprises 14 residues. CDR3 in amino acids: CAKNGSRSSYEQYV. The CDR3 nucleotides read TGTGCCAAAAACGGCAGTAGGAGCTCCTACGAGCAGTACGTC.

The chain links TRBV20-1 to TRBJ2-3; TRBD1 matches 9 bases. From germline, CDR1 is DFQATT and CDR2 SNEGSKA (reference sequence). J lost 6 bases, V lost 4 bases, and 8 bases had no gene match. This CDR3 contains 14 residues. CDR3 bases: TGCAGTGCTACGGGACAGGGACGGGAGGATACGCAGTATTTT. This sequence encodes CSATGQGREDTQYF.

The rearrangement uses TRBV29-1 and TRBJ2-7; D might be TRBD1 (5 bases). Germline CDR1 reads SQVTM; CDR2 reads ANQGSEA. V lost 4 bases, J lost 1 base, and 11 bases lay in between. The CDR3 totals 13 residues. As DNA, the CDR3 is TGCAGCGTTGCCCAGGGAAGTTCCTACGAGCAGTACTTC. It yields the protein CSVAQGSSYEQYF.

V and J are TRBV3-1 and TRBJ2-1, with D perhaps assigned TRBD1 or TRBD2 (5 bases each). The V and J ends lost 3 bases and 5 bases respectively, with 17 bases between them. Germline-derived CDR1 and CDR2 are LGHDT and YNNKEL (reference sequence). The CDR3 is 16 residues long. The CDR3 nucleotides are TGTGCCAGCAGCCAGGATACCGGGACCCGTAACAATGAGCAGTTCTTC. The encoded protein is CASSQDTGTRNNEQFF.